The 7 T cell receptor beta chains below all came from one sample that was sequenced in a study of blood T cell repertoires in COVID-19. The table came from immunoSEQ multiplex PCR; TCRdb's copy has only in-frame clones and leaves some out. This table holds nearly 350,000 clones, about 88% found once. Sequencing input: PBMCs or T cells enriched from blood (not recorded which). The receptor set was obtained from a woman aged 25 to 39 who had recovered from COVID-19.

The chain employs TRBV2 and TRBJ1-1; 8 nucleotides match TRBD1. Germline values: CDR1 SNHLY, CDR2 FYNNEI. J gave up 5 bases and V 6 bases, and 14 bases lay outside the gene matches. CDR3 length: 16 residues. CDR3 in DNA: TGTGCCAGCAGGGAGGTCCCGGACAGGGTTGGAACTGAAGCTTTCTTT. Protein product: CASREVPDRVGTEAFF.

This chain links TRBV19 with TRBJ1-2; D is unresolved. Trimming stripped 4 bases from V and 8 bases from J, with 14 bases between. The V gene's germline CDR1 is LNHDA and CDR2 SQIVND (reference sequence). CDR3 length: 13 amino acids. CDR3 protein: CASSNTRGSGYTF. CDR3 bases: TGTGCCAGTAGTAATACACGGGGTAGCGGCTACACCTTC.

The V and J genes are TRBV15 and TRBJ1-6; D possibly corresponds to TRBD1 (5 bases). The germline gives CDR1 LNHNV, CDR2 YYDKDF (reference sequence). The CDR3 is 16 residues long. V gave up 0 bases and J gave up 8 bases, with 14 bases separating them. The CDR3 region has the DNA TGTGCCACCAGCAGAGATAGGAACCAGGGTGATTCACCCCTCCACTTT. This translates into CATSRDRNQGDSPLHF.

The chain combines TRBV23-1 with TRBJ2-1; 7 bases align to TRBD1. TRBV23-1 qualifies as an ORF whose function is uncertain. The CDR3 is 15 residues long. J was trimmed by 4 bases and V by 6 bases; bases with no gene match: 9. CDR3 DNA sequence: TGCGCCAGCAGCCTTTATAACAGGGGTTACAATGAGCAGTTCTTC. Protein: CASSLYNRGYNEQFF.

The J gene is TRBJ2-2, the V gene TRBV11-3; possible D gene TRBD2, 5 bases. This CDR3 is built from 17 residues. V lost 4 bases and J 3 bases, leaving 18 bases between the germline ends. CDR1 is SGHNT, CDR2 YENEEA, per germline. In DNA, the CDR3 is TGTGCCAGCAGCTCCCGTGGCGTTCGAGGGCACACCGGGGAGCTGTTTTTT. Protein sequence: CASSSRGVRGHTGELFF.

This clone was seen only a few times. J is TRBJ1-2 and V is TRBV27, with TRBD1 matching over 8 bases. This CDR3 comprises 14 residues. Germline CDR1 is MNHEY and CDR2 is SMNVEV (reference sequence). V shed 5 bases, J shed 6 bases, and the junction held 8 bases outside the gene matches. CDR3 in DNA: TGTGCCAGCAGTCCCCAAGACAGGGGAGATGGCTACACCTTC. Translation gives CASSPQDRGDGYTF.

The chain uses TRBV6-4 and TRBJ1-6, with D perhaps matching TRBD1 (6 bases). Germline CDR1 reads MRHNA; CDR2 reads SNTAGT. CDR3 length equals 14 residues. V was cut by 5 bases and J by 10 bases, with 15 bases left in between. For the CDR3, the DNA is TGTGCCAGCAGTCGCGGGGGCGCGAGGTCACCCCTCCACTTT. It is translated as CASSRGGARSPLHF.